These 21 T cell receptor beta chains came from one sample sequenced in a study of OX40 agonist ivuxolimab in advanced cancers. Assay: immunoSEQ multiplex PCR; the TCRdb copy retains only in-frame clones and omits some. Of tens of thousands of clones detected, roughly 82% appear once; the ten largest clones hold more than 3%. Here the sequenced sample was CD4+ or CD8+ T cells sorted from blood, taken in a trial of the OX40 agonist ivuxolimab. These receptors were obtained from an adult with an advanced solid tumor such as melanoma, head and neck, liver or kidney cancer.

The chain carries TRBV6-1 and TRBJ1-1, with 7 bases identical to TRBD1. In germline, CDR1 is MNHNS, CDR2 SASEGT. This CDR3 contains 15 residues. V shed 4 bases and J 5 bases; nucleotides not matched to a gene: 10. The CDR3 region is CASSATDRAGTEAFF. The CDR3 nucleotides are TGTGCCAGCAGTGCCACCGACAGGGCGGGGACTGAAGCTTTCTTT.

The rearrangement uses TRBV6-6 and TRBJ1-1; possibly TRBD1 for D (5 bases). V gave up 8 bases and J gave up 1 base, with 17 bases separating them. This CDR3 comprises 15 residues. Looked up from germline, CDR1 is MNHNY and CDR2 is SVGAGI (reference sequence). The CDR3 DNA follows: TGTGCCAGCGGCCCCTCAATGGGGGAGAACACTGAAGCTTTCTTT. It encodes CASGPSMGENTEAFF.

J is TRBJ2-3 and V is TRBV5-4; TRBD2 matches 10 bases. The germline CDR1 and CDR2 sequences are SGHNT and YYREEE (reference sequence). The CDR3 length is 15 residues. Trimming took 2 bases from V and 6 from J; bases not matched to a gene: 6. CDR3 in amino acids: CASSLGLAEMDTQYF. CDR3 DNA: TGTGCCAGCAGCTTAGGACTAGCGGAGATGGATACGCAGTATTTT. The complete variable domain, with remaining parts taken from reference TRBV5-4 and TRBJ2-3, reads ETGVTQSPTHLIKTRGQQVTLRCSSQSGHNTVSWYQQALGQGPQFIFQYYREEENGRGNFPPRFSGLQFPNYSSELNVNALELDDSALYLCASSLGLAEMDTQYFGPGTRLTVL.

Note on this clone: At one of its ends the junction is not consistent with the germline gene, which may arise from a read error. V and J are TRBV2 and TRBJ2-3, with 9 bases matching TRBD1. CDR1 is SNHLY and CDR2 is FYNNEI in the germline V gene. CDR3 length: 11 residues. Written as DNA, the CDR3 is TGTGCCAGCAGTGGTAGGGACAGGGTCCTTTTT. Amino acid sequence: CASSGRDRVLF.

The chain uses TRBV21-1 and TRBJ2-1. TRBV21-1 has pseudogene status. The CDR3 consists of 11 residues. The CDR3 nucleotides read TGTGCCAGCAGCAAGTTCAATGAGCAGTTCTTC. Its translation: CASSKFNEQFF.

This rearrangement joins TRBV11-3 to TRBJ2-1; TRBD2 matches at 14 bases. From germline, CDR1 is SGHNT and CDR2 YENEEA. V lost 4 bases to trimming and J lost 7 bases; unmatched junction nucleotides: 3. The CDR3 loop spans 15 amino acids. DNA for the CDR3: TGTGCCAGCAGCTGGGGGACTAGCGGGGGTAATGAGCAGTTCTTC. It encodes CASSWGTSGGNEQFF.

V usage is TRBV15 and J usage is TRBJ2-3; 11 nucleotides agree with TRBD2. In germline, CDR1 is LNHNV, CDR2 YYDKDF (reference sequence). The CDR3 has 16 residues. With V trimmed by 1 base and J by 3 bases, 3 bases remained unmatched. In DNA form, the CDR3 reads TGTGCCACCAGCAGAGGCCTAGCGGGGGGTACAGATACGCAGTATTTT. This encodes CATSRGLAGGTDTQYF.

The CDR3 nucleotides read TGTGCCAGTAGTGAACTAGCGGGAGGTAGGGAGACCCAGTACTTC. Residues: CASSELAGGRETQYF. The chain is built from TRBV19 and TRBJ2-5, with TRBD2 identical over 12 bases. Germline V gives CDR1 LNHDA, CDR2 SQIVND (reference sequence). V shed 5 bases and J 5 bases; nucleotides not matched to a gene: 6. The CDR3 totals 15 residues.

The V call is TRBV29-1, the J call TRBJ2-7; the match to TRBD1 covers 8 bases. The CDR3 covers 13 residues. Trimming removed 8 bases from V and 0 bases from J; junction bases left unmatched: 6. In germline, CDR1 is SQVTM, CDR2 ANQGSEA. This CDR3 reads CSLQGALSYEQYF. DNA of the CDR3: TGCAGCCTGCAGGGGGCCCTCTCCTACGAGCAGTACTTC.

CDR3 DNA sequence: TGCGCCAGCAGTCGTTTTTGGTCTCAGGTTATGAATCAGCCCCAGCATTTT. The encoded protein is CASSRFWSQVMNQPQHF. The rearrangement uses TRBV23-1 and TRBJ1-5; D is uncertain. TRBV23-1 is an open reading frame, and its role is uncertain. The CDR3 consists of 17 residues. Trimming cost V 4 bases and J 4 bases, with 20 bases left between them.

CDR3 in DNA: TGTGCCAGTAGTAGACAGAGCTCCTACAATGAGCAGTTCTTC. It specifies CASSRQSSYNEQFF. The chain couples TRBV19 to TRBJ2-1; the D gene is possibly TRBD1 (5 bases). The germline V gene encodes CDR1 LNHDA and CDR2 SQIVND (reference sequence). The CDR3 runs to 14 residues. V was shortened by 4 bases and J by 0 bases, with 7 bases between the two germline ends.

V gene TRBV28 combines with J gene TRBJ2-7, with TRBD2 identical over 9 bases. Losses at the gene ends were 7 bases for V and 5 bases for J; bases not matched to a gene: 15. Germline-derived CDR1 and CDR2 are MDHEN and SYDVKM. The CDR3 is made up of 16 amino acids. CDR3 sequence reads: CASKVAGELAGDEQYF. The DNA of the CDR3 is TGTGCCAGCAAGGTCGCAGGGGAGTTAGCGGGAGACGAGCAGTACTTC. The whole variable domain, remainder taken from reference TRBV28 and TRBJ2-7, is DVKVTQSSRYLVKRTGEKVFLECVQDMDHENMFWYRQDPGLGLRLIYFSYDVKMKEKGDIPEGYSVSREKKERFSLILESASTNQTSMYLCASKVAGELAGDEQYFGPGTRLTVT.

The gene calls are TRBV7-9 and TRBJ1-2; D call uncertain. The CDR3 is 14 amino acids. The germline V and J ends were trimmed by 5 bases and 6 bases, with 16 bases remaining between them. Germline CDR1 SEHNR, CDR2 FQNEAQ (reference sequence). The CDR3 DNA reads TGTGCCAGCAGCACCACCGGAGTTCCTAATGGCTACACCTTC. It specifies CASSTTGVPNGYTF.

The table lists this clone with a few counts. This chain joins TRBV9 and TRBJ1-6; D gene ambiguous. The CDR3 is made up of 13 amino acids. Germline CDR1 is SGDLS and CDR2 is YYNGEE. V was shortened by 1 base and J by 7 bases, with 6 bases between the two germline ends. Here the CDR3 reads CASSVSVNSPLHF. CDR3 bases: TGTGCCAGCAGCGTAAGCGTAAATTCACCCCTCCACTTT.

This clone was seen only once. The chain couples TRBV5-1 to TRBJ2-3; D may correspond to TRBD1 or TRBD2 (5 bases each). Trimming took 0 bases from V and 5 from J, leaving 16 bases between them. CDR3 size: 16 residues. Germline V CDR1 and CDR2: SGHRS, YFSETQ. CDR3 in DNA: TGCGCCAGCAGCTTGGAACTAGGACAATTAAGAGATACGCAGTATTTT. It specifies CASSLELGQLRDTQYF.

The V and J genes are TRBV27 and TRBJ2-1, with D unresolved. The germline V gene has CDR1 MNHEY and CDR2 SMNVEV (reference sequence). The V gene lost 3 bases and the J gene lost 0 bases, with 9 bases spanning the gap. This CDR3 has 15 residues. The CDR3 here is CASSFSLSSYNEQFF. The CDR3 DNA is TGTGCCAGCAGTTTCAGCCTTAGCTCCTACAATGAGCAGTTCTTC.

In DNA form, the CDR3 reads TGTGCCAGCAGCTCTCAAGGAATTTACACTGAAGCTTTCTTT. Protein product: CASSSQGIYTEAFF. The V call is TRBV7-2, the J call TRBJ1-1; D is ambiguous. The CDR3 consists of 14 residues. V shed 4 bases and J shed 3 bases, with 12 bases lying between them. Per the germline V gene, CDR1 is SGHTA and CDR2 is FQGNSA.

The V call is TRBV19, the J call TRBJ2-7; the match to TRBD1 covers 7 bases. The V gene's germline CDR1 is LNHDA and CDR2 SQIVND (reference sequence). This CDR3 contains 14 residues. The V gene end was trimmed by 4 bases and the J gene end by 3 bases; junction bases not matched to a gene: 6. The CDR3 DNA is TGTGCCAGTAGTACTCGACAGGGTAACTACGAGCAGTACTTC. Protein: CASSTRQGNYEQYF.

The chain combines TRBV11-3 with TRBJ2-2; no clear D. V was pared by 2 bases and J by 8 bases, with 15 bases between. The germline V gene has CDR1 SGHNT and CDR2 YENEEA. CDR3 size: 15 residues. In DNA, the CDR3 is TGTGCCAGCAGCTTATGGTCGGGCGCCGGAGGGGAGCTGTTTTTT. It specifies CASSLWSGAGGELFF.

V gene TRBV6-5 combines with J gene TRBJ1-1; D not resolved. The CDR3 has 13 residues. V shed 5 bases and J shed 1 base, with 8 bases lying between them. Germline V gene data show CDR1 as MNHEY and CDR2 as SVGAGI. The DNA of the CDR3 is TGTGCCAGCAGTACCTCCAGGAACACTGAAGCTTTCTTT. It encodes CASSTSRNTEAFF.

The chain carries TRBV19 and TRBJ1-4; TRBD1 aligns across 9 bases. CDR1 is LNHDA, CDR2 SQIVND, per germline (reference sequence). This CDR3 contains 15 residues. The ends lost 5 bases at V and 5 bases at J; junction bases unmatched: 6. The CDR3 loop is CASSAETGGNEKLFF. The CDR3 region has the DNA TGTGCCAGTAGTGCGGAGACAGGGGGAAATGAAAAACTGTTTTTT.